This note documents a single TCR beta chain sequence. There is no known antigen for this receptor. Within one base of it there is no much larger clone, and no base qualities were kept. This specimen comes from a study of response to subunit inactivated influenza vaccine (dated by TCRdb to 2016 to 2019). Background for the entire study: The study used deep quantitative T cell receptor repertoire profiling to track responses to a trivalent subunit inactivated influenza vaccine.

The investigation overall reported the following: The authors suggested that each seasonal influenza vaccination may recruit only a limited number of new T cells.

Library method: RT-PCR. The sequencer was an Illumina HiSeq 2500. The public reads were run again by TCRdb, first through fastp at Q25 and then through MiXCR, and only productive beta chains were kept. For every CDR3 protein sequence, its rows merge into one entry that carries the most common genes and DNA. In this sample the table shows roughly 500,000 distinct CDR3 sequences, approximately 15% of which occur a single time. Of the sample, less than 4% is held by the ten largest clones. Germline trimming amounts to 8 bases on V and 8 bases on J, with 11 as the count of junction bases outside the gene matches. Measured from the cysteine to the phenylalanine, the CDR3 is 13 residues long. Only the CDR3 portion is preserved as DNA: 39 bases, with reading frame beginning at the first base. As encoded in the germline V gene, CDR1 is MDHEN while CDR2 is SYDVKM.

The sequence was obtained from a man in his fifties or sixties who received an inactivated influenza vaccine. Donor details come from another sample of the same person, matched by shared clones. The input for sequencing was CD4+ T cells sorted from PBMCs, taken approximately 25 months after vaccination. The V gene is TRBV28 and the J gene is TRBJ2-5, and TRBD1 matches 7 of the central bases. The sequenced DNA is TGTGCCAGCGGTGGGACAGACCCGTTCACCCAGTACTTC. This gives the protein CASGGTDPFTQYF.